A single sample gave rise to the 20 T cell receptor beta chains below, sequenced in a study of shared clonotypes between healthy human individuals. Here immunoSEQ multiplex PCR was the method, and the copy in TCRdb shows in-frame clones only, minus some. The sample carries about 460,000 clones, roughly four fifths recorded once. The sequencing sample was made of PBMCs. The receptors derive from a woman aged 40 to 50 in good health. Some clones in this sample may be carry-over from other donors' samples.

This clone has just a few counts. This chain connects TRBV2 to TRBJ2-7, with D maybe TRBD1 (6 bases). The CDR3 spans 12 residues. Trimming pared 3 bases from V and 6 bases from J, leaving 9 bases between. The V gene's germline CDR1 is SNHLY and CDR2 FYNNEI. The CDR3: CASSDTGLEQYF. The CDR3 DNA is TGTGCCAGCAGTGATACAGGGCTCGAGCAGTACTTC.

The chain joins TRBV6-5 to TRBJ2-7; 11 bases fit TRBD2. The V and J ends lost 7 bases and 2 bases, in that order; junction bases with no gene match: 4. This CDR3 contains 14 residues. Germline V lookup: CDR1 MNHEY, CDR2 SVGAGI. CDR3 DNA sequence: TGTGCCAGCAAAACTAGCGGGAGAACCTACGAGCAGTACTTC. Translation: CASKTSGRTYEQYF.

This chain joins TRBV5-1 and TRBJ2-5, with no clear D. Germline loops: CDR1 SGHRS, CDR2 YFSETQ. The CDR3 runs 15 residues. V lost 4 bases and J 4 bases, leaving 17 bases between the germline ends. The CDR3 spells CASSQSVGDGETQYF. CDR3 bases: TGCGCCAGCAGCCAGAGCGTTGGGGATGGAGAGACCCAGTACTTC.

The rearrangement joins TRBV5-4 to TRBJ2-1, with 8 nucleotides matching TRBD1. Germline CDR1 and CDR2: SGHNT and YYREEE (reference sequence). V gave up 3 bases and J gave up 7 bases; unmatched junction bases: 6. This CDR3 is 14 amino acids long. The CDR3 spells CASSSRTGLNEQFF. In DNA, the CDR3 is TGTGCCAGCAGCTCCAGGACAGGGTTAAATGAGCAGTTCTTC.

V usage is TRBV29-1 and J usage is TRBJ2-7, with 11 nucleotides matching TRBD1. This CDR3 spans 13 amino acids. Germline loops: CDR1 SQVTM, CDR2 ANQGSEA. The V segment lost 3 bases and the J segment 4 bases; nucleotides outside the gene matches: 2. This CDR3 reads CSVDGQGAYEQYF. The CDR3 region has the DNA TGCAGCGTTGACGGACAGGGGGCTTACGAGCAGTACTTC.

The rearrangement uses TRBV7-3 and TRBJ2-1; 7 nucleotides align to TRBD2. The CDR3 is 15 amino acids. Germline V gene data show CDR1 as SGHTA and CDR2 as FQGTGA. Trimming removed 2 bases from V and 3 bases from J; junction bases left unmatched: 4. Here the CDR3 reads CASSLVASGYNEQFF. The CDR3 DNA reads as TGTGCCAGCAGCTTAGTCGCTAGCGGCTACAATGAGCAGTTCTTC.

This sequence joins TRBV30 and TRBJ1-5; perhaps TRBD1 as D (5 bases). CDR1 GTSNPN and CDR2 SVGIG come from the germline V gene (reference sequence). This CDR3 comprises 14 residues. Trimming stripped 3 bases from V and 5 bases from J, with 14 bases between. In nucleotides, the CDR3 is TGTGCCTGGAGCTTAGGGGTGCCCGATCAGCCCCAGCATTTT. Encoded protein: CAWSLGVPDQPQHF.

The rearrangement joins TRBV29-1 to TRBJ1-1, with 10 bases fitting TRBD1. Losses at the gene ends were 5 bases for V and 6 bases for J; bases not matched to a gene: 9. The germline V gene has CDR1 SQVTM and CDR2 ANQGSEA. The CDR3 consists of 14 residues. This CDR3 reads CSVIRQGAVSEAFF. The DNA for the CDR3 is TGCAGCGTTATTCGACAGGGGGCCGTATCTGAAGCTTTCTTT.

This clone was counted once. V usage is TRBV4-3 and J usage is TRBJ2-3; maybe TRBD2 (5 bases). Germline assignment: CDR1 LGHNA and CDR2 YSLEER. Trimming shortened V by 1 base and J by 6 bases, and 11 bases separated the two germline ends. The CDR3 has 14 residues. The chain's CDR3 is CASSQVRELDTQYF. In DNA, the CDR3 is TGCGCCAGCAGCCAAGTGAGGGAACTGGATACGCAGTATTTT.

V gene TRBV6-5 combines with J gene TRBJ2-6; D unresolved. The CDR3 sequence is 15 residues long. The V and J ends lost 7 bases and 4 bases respectively, with 14 bases between them. CDR1 is MNHEY and CDR2 is SVGAGI in the germline V gene. DNA of the CDR3: TGTGCCAGCACCGACGTCCTCACCGGGGCCAACGTCCTGACTTTC. It translates to CASTDVLTGANVLTF.

CDR3 bases: TGTGCCAGCAGCTTCTCCAGCCCTGGACTAGCGGGAGTCCCTAATGAGCAGTTCTTC. Translated: CASSFSSPGLAGVPNEQFF. The chain recombines TRBV11-2 with TRBJ2-1; 13 nucleotides align to TRBD2. The CDR3 loop spans 19 amino acids. With V trimmed by 3 bases and J by 7 bases, 15 bases remained unmatched. CDR1 is SGHAT, CDR2 FQNNGV, per germline.

The chain recombines TRBV9 with TRBJ2-1, with 12 bases matching TRBD2. The CDR3 spans 16 residues. CDR1 and CDR2 from the germline V gene are SGDLS and YYNGEE. Losses at the gene ends were 3 bases for V and 6 bases for J; bases not matched to a gene: 7. The CDR3 DNA reads as TGTGCCAGCAGCGGGCGACTAGCGGGAGCTTTCAATGAGCAGTTCTTC. It codes for CASSGRLAGAFNEQFF.

The CDR3 sequence: CASSFWRGQPQHF. The CDR3, as DNA: TGTGCCAGCAGCTTTTGGAGGGGCCAGCCCCAGCATTTT. This chain connects TRBV7-2 to TRBJ1-5, with D perhaps matching TRBD1 (5 bases). CDR1 SGHTA and CDR2 FQGNSA come from the germline V gene. Trimming took off 3 bases at V and 7 bases at J, with 10 bases between the two ends. This CDR3 contains 13 residues.

This clone has a handful of counts. Sequence at one end of the junction differs from germline and may be a read error. The CDR3 bases are TGTGCCTTGAGTTGGACTAGCACAGTTGAGCAGTTCTTC. Translated, it gives CALSWTSTVEQFF. This sequence joins TRBV30 and TRBJ2-1, with TRBD2 matching 8 bases. The CDR3 extends over 13 amino acids. The germline gives CDR1 GTSNPN, CDR2 SVGIG (reference sequence). The entire variable domain, with the rest obtained from reference TRBV30 and TRBJ2-1, is as follows: SQTIHQWPATLVQPVGSPLSLECTVEGTSNPNLYWYRQAAGRGLQLLFYSVGIGQISSEVPQNLSASRPQDRQFILSSKKLLLSDSGFYLCALSWTSTVEQFFGPGTRLTVL.

This sequence joins TRBV7-9 and TRBJ2-6, with 15 nucleotides matching TRBD2. V shed 5 bases, J shed 3 bases, and the junction held 5 bases outside the gene matches. The CDR3 totals 18 residues. Germline lookup yields CDR1 SEHNR and CDR2 FQNEAQ (reference sequence). As DNA, the CDR3 is TGTGCCAGCAGCACGGGACTAGCGGGAGGAGGTGGGGCCAACGTCCTGACTTTC. Translating it yields CASSTGLAGGGGANVLTF.

The J gene is TRBJ2-5, the V gene TRBV11-3; D gene unclear. The CDR3 extends over 15 amino acids. Per germline, CDR1 SGHNT and CDR2 YENEEA. Trimming removed 1 base from V and 1 base from J, with 10 bases in between. CDR3 residues: CASSLASATQETQYF. CDR3 nucleotides: TGTGCCAGCAGCTTAGCTTCAGCCACCCAAGAGACCCAGTACTTC.

The chain has TRBV19 and TRBJ1-1; D is undetermined. CDR1 and CDR2 from the germline V gene are LNHDA and SQIVND (reference sequence). V dropped 8 bases and J dropped 5 bases, with 15 bases sitting between them. The CDR3 extends over 13 amino acids. Here the CDR3 reads CASQDRASTEAFF. The CDR3, as DNA: TGTGCCAGTCAAGACCGAGCAAGTACTGAAGCTTTCTTT. Supplemented by reference TRBV19 and TRBJ1-1, the full variable domain reads DGGITQSPKYLFRKEGQNVTLSCEQNLNHDAMYWYRQDPGQGLRLIYYSQIVNDFQKGDIAEGYSVSREKKESFPLTVTSAQKNPTAFYLCASQDRASTEAFFGQGTRLTVV.

This clone was counted once. The chain couples TRBV19 to TRBJ1-2, with a weak D call TRBD1 (5 bases). With 1 base removed from V and 7 bases from J, the gap between germline ends came to 13 bases. Germline V gene data show CDR1 as LNHDA and CDR2 as SQIVND (reference sequence). The CDR3 is made up of 14 amino acids. The CDR3 region is CASSIADNRLGYTF. For the CDR3, the DNA is TGTGCCAGTAGTATAGCTGACAACAGGCTTGGCTACACCTTC.

The chain has TRBV2 and TRBJ2-7; 11 bases fit TRBD2. Germline V gene lookup returns CDR1 SNHLY and CDR2 FYNNEI. V trimming: 5 bases; J trimming: 6 bases; junction bases outside the gene matches: 6. The CDR3 consists of 14 residues. The CDR3 DNA is TGTGCCAGCAGTACACTAGCGGGGGCCTTCGAGCAGTACTTC. The encoded protein is CASSTLAGAFEQYF.

This chain uses TRBV28 with TRBJ1-3; the match to TRBD1 covers 9 bases. CDR1 is MDHEN and CDR2 is SYDVKM in the germline V gene. CDR3 size: 13 residues. Trimming cost V 7 bases and J 8 bases; bases outside gene matches: 6. The CDR3 reads CASTKDRGHTIYF. The CDR3 DNA sequence: TGTGCCAGCACCAAGGACAGGGGTCACACCATATATTTT.